The 2 T cell receptor beta chains presented below share a single source sample, sequenced in a study of blood T cell repertoires in COVID-19. The repertoire was sequenced with immunoSEQ multiplex PCR; TCRdb's copy has only in-frame clones and lacks some. The sample lists some 200,000 clones; about 72% were seen once. The sample was PBMCs or T cells enriched from blood (not recorded which). These receptors were collected from a woman aged 50 to 60 who had recovered from COVID-19.

The rearrangement joins TRBV5-1 to TRBJ1-1; the D gene is possibly TRBD1 (5 bases). Germline V CDR1 and CDR2: SGHRS, YFSETQ. V lost 4 bases and J lost 3, with 16 bases in between. This CDR3 is built from 15 residues. CDR3 sequence: CASSTGGQGHTEAFF. Written as DNA, the CDR3 is TGCGCCAGCAGCACCGGTGGGCAGGGTCACACTGAAGCTTTCTTT.

The chain links TRBV15 to TRBJ2-2; 8 bases agree with TRBD2. This CDR3 spans 16 amino acids. Germline V CDR1 and CDR2: LNHNV, YYDKDF (reference sequence). Trimming at V came to 4 bases and at J to 4 bases, leaving 8 bases not matched to a gene. This chain's CDR3 is CATSTPLSGGTGELFF. In DNA, the CDR3 is TGTGCCACCAGCACCCCTCTGAGCGGGGGCACCGGGGAGCTGTTTTTT. The full variable domain, in which reference TRBV15 and TRBJ2-2 provide the parts outside the CDR3, is DAMVIQNPRYQVTQFGKPVTLSCSQTLNHNVMYWYQQKSSQAPKLLFHYYDKDFNNEADTPDNFQSRRPNTSFCFLDIRSPGLGDTAMYLCATSTPLSGGTGELFFGEGSRLTVL.